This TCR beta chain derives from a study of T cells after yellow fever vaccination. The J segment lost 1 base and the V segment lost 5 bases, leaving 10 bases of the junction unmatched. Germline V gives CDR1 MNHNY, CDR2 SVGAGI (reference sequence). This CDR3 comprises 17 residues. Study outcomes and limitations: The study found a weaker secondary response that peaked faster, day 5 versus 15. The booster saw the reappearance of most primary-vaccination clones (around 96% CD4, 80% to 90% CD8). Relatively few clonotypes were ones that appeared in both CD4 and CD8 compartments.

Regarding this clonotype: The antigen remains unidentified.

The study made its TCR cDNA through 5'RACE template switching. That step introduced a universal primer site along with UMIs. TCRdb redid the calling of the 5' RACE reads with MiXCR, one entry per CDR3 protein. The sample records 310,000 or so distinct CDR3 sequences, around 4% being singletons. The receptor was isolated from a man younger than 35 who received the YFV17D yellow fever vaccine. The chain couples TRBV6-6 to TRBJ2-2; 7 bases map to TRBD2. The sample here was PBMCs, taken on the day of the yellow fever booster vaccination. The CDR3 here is CASSNRGGLLNTGELFF. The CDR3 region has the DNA TGTGCCAGCAGTAACCGCGGGGGTCTGTTGAACACCGGGGAGCTGTTTTTT.